This T cell receptor beta chain was found in a study of T-cell memory formation after mild COVID-19. Broader study findings: Researchers report contracting CD4+ clones mostly in CM and EM, with CD8+ clones in EMRA. Day 15 to 85 contracting clones showed balanced CD4/CD8; later expanders leaned CD4+. Pre-infection memory already had some responding clones, implying cross-reactive memory joined.

Losses at the gene ends were 0 bases for V and 0 bases for J; bases not matched to a gene: 7. The CDR3 has 18 amino acids. The V gene's germline CDR1 is SGHNT and CDR2 YENEEA. 5'RACE with constant-segment primers built TCRalpha and TCRbeta cDNA libraries with UMIs. Via MiXCR, TCRdb re-called the 5' RACE reads, giving one row per CDR3 protein. Of a few hundred thousand distinct CDR3 sequences detected, roughly a fifth appear once; the ten largest clones hold around 21%. This clonotype was detected many times. The antigen is unknown. The sequenced sample was PBMCs or a T cell subset sorted from them (not recorded which). This receptor was identified in a man younger than 30 who had mild COVID-19 (a few samples of this study predate the infection). Cell type and time point are not known. This chain joins TRBV11-3 and TRBJ2-1, with 8 bases identical to TRBD1. CDR3 loop: CASSLDQSGTGSYNEQFF. The CDR3 nucleotides read TGTGCCAGCAGCTTAGATCAATCGGGGACAGGCTCCTACAATGAGCAGTTCTTC.